The rows below give T cell receptor beta chains drawn from one sample of a study of OX40 agonist ivuxolimab in advanced cancers. Libraries were prepared by immunoSEQ multiplex PCR; TCRdb keeps only in-frame clonotypes and omits some of them. Of roughly 80,000 clones in the sample, 83% were seen once. Here the sequenced sample was CD4+ or CD8+ T cells sorted from blood, taken in a trial of the OX40 agonist ivuxolimab. These receptors were obtained from an adult with an advanced solid tumor such as melanoma, head and neck, liver or kidney cancer. Both conserved end residues are part of each CDR3. D genes are given only for firm matches. Rows may omit the clone size; those that give it use once, few, many or a size class.

d_call	v_call	clone_size	j_call	cdr3_nt	cdr3_aa
-	TRBV7-2	few	TRBJ2-2	TGTGCCAGCAGCATACAGAACACCGGGGAGCTGTTTTTT	CASSIQNTGELFF
TRBD1	TRBV30	-	TRBJ2-7	TGTGCCTGGACCCCAGGGGGCTACTACGAGCAGTACTTC	CAWTPGGYYEQYF
TRBD1	TRBV30	-	TRBJ1-5	TGTGCCTGGGGACCGGGACAGTACAATCAGCCCCAGCATTTT	CAWGPGQYNQPQHF
-	TRBV7-3	-	TRBJ2-1	TGTGCCAGCTCTGGAGGGGGCCTGCACAATGAGCAGTTCTTC	CASSGGGLHNEQFF
-	TRBV5-6	-	TRBJ1-2	TGTGCCAGCAGCTTGGTCAATGGTGGCTACACCTTC	CASSLVNGGYTF
TRBD1	TRBV7-2	-	TRBJ1-1	TGTGCCAGCAGCCCGACAGGGGGGGGCGGCGAAGCTTTCTTT	CASSPTGGGGEAFF
-	TRBV21-1	-	TRBJ1-5	TGTGCCTGGGGGGGGGAGGCTCAGCCCCAGCATTTT	CAWGGEAQPQHF
-	TRBV30	-	TRBJ1-2	TGTGCCTCTTATTCTTGGGCTAACTATGGCTACACCTTC	CASYSWANYGYTF
-	TRBV6-5	-	TRBJ1-2	TGTGCCAGCAGTTATCAGGGGTCCTATGGCTACACCTTC	CASSYQGSYGYTF
-	TRBV21-1	-	TRBJ1-1	TGTGCCAGCAGCCCTCGACTCGGACGGAGGGGTTTCCCGAACACTGAAGCTTTCTTT	CASSPRLGRRGFPNTEAFF
TRBD1	TRBV4-2	few	TRBJ1-1	TGTGCCAGCAGCCAAGAGGAGGACAGGCGTGAAGCTTTCTTT	CASSQEEDRREAFF
-	TRBV7-2	few	TRBJ2-5	TGTGCCAGCAGCTTAGACAGGGCGGTTACAAAAGAGACCCAGTACTTC	CASSLDRAVTKETQYF
TRBD1	TRBV5-1	-	TRBJ2-1	TGCGCCAGCAGCGTACAGGGGGCGGACCCGGGTGAGCAGTTCTTC	CASSVQGADPGEQFF
TRBD1	TRBV4-2	-	TRBJ1-5	TGTGCCAGCAGCCAAAACAGGGGGCGGATGCATTTT	CASSQNRGRMHF
-	TRBV15	-	TRBJ1-2	TGTGCCACCAGCAGAGATCGGTATGGCTACACCTTC	CATSRDRYGYTF
TRBD2	TRBV18	-	TRBJ2-7	TGTGCCAGCTCTCCTCCTACTAGCGCGGGCGAGCAGTACTTC	CASSPPTSAGEQYF
-	TRBV7-8	-	TRBJ2-7	TGTGCCAGCAGCTACGACGGCTACGAGCAGTACTTC	CASSYDGYEQYF
-	TRBV7-9	-	TRBJ1-2	TGTGCCAGCAGCTTAGCCGTGCCCTCAGATGGCTACACCTTC	CASSLAVPSDGYTF